This TCR beta chain was identified in a study of PD-1 blockade in classical Hodgkin lymphoma. General study findings and limits: A reduction in baseline TCR diversity was reportedly seen in newly diagnosed patients relative to healthy donors. With respect to the repertoire differences, their causes, possibly disease activity or prior therapy, remain undefined.

The V end was cut by 1 base, the J end by 5 bases, with 26 bases between. CDR1 and CDR2 from the germline V gene are SNHLY and FYNNEI. The CDR3 runs to 19 residues. Time point: newly diagnosed, previously untreated cHL patient sample. Researchers used magnetic negative selection to pull out pure CD4+ T cells from thawed PBMCs. Newly diagnosed, untreated classical Hodgkin lymphoma PBMCs served as comparison. About this clone: What it binds is unknown.

Assay used: immunoSEQ multiplex PCR; TCRdb lists only in-frame clones, some missing. Here the sample spans just under 20,000 clones, over 80% being singletons. The receptor comes from a human donor with classical Hodgkin lymphoma. The specimen sequenced was CD4+ T cells from blood. V gene TRBV2 combines with J gene TRBJ2-5, with D unresolved. CDR3 coding DNA: TGTGCCAGCAGTGAAGTTGGGATATTCGGTGGGGAAGATAGGGAGACCCAGTACTTC. It is translated as CASSEVGIFGGEDRETQYF.